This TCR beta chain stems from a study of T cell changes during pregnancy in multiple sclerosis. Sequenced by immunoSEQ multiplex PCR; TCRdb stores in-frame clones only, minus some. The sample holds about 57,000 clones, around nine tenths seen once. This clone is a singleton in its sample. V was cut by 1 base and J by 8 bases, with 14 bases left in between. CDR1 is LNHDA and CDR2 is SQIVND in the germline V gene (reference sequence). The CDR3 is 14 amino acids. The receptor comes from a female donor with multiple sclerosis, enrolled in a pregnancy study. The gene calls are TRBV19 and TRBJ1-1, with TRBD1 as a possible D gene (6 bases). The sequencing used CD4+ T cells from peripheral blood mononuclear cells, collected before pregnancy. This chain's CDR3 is CASSIGGGGPEAFF. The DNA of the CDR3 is TGTGCCAGTAGTATAGGAGGGGGGGGACCCGAAGCTTTCTTT.